This T cell receptor (beta chain) emerged from a study of beta chain features in type 1 diabetes. Isolated RNA was reverse transcribed in full, so expressed TCRB transcripts were sequenced. Repertoires were generated with immunoSEQ multiplex PCR, while TCRdb's copy carries only in-frame clones and drops some. The data show 120,000 to 150,000 clones, less than 9% seen once. The collection from each donor was one heparinised blood draw averaging about 116 mL. This CDR3 has 15 residues. Germline V CDR1 and CDR2: SNHLY, FYNNEI. With 5 bases clipped from V and 0 bases from J, the junction kept 3 bases outside the gene matches.

The specimen sequenced was central memory CD4+ T cells from blood. J is TRBJ2-3 and V is TRBV2; 9 bases fit TRBD1. The receptor's source is a woman younger than 45 in good health. The CDR3 reads CASSRQGESTDTQYF. In DNA form, the CDR3 reads TGTGCCAGCAGTAGACAGGGGGAAAGCACAGATACGCAGTATTTT.